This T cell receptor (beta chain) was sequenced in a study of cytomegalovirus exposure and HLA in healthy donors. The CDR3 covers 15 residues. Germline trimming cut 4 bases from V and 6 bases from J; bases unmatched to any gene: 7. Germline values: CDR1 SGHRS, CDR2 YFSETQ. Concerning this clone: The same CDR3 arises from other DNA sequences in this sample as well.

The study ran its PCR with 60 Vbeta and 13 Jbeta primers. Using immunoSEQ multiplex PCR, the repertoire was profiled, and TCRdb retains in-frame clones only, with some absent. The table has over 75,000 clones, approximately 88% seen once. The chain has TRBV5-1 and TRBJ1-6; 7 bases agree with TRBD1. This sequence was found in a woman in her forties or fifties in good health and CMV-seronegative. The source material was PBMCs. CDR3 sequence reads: CASSPSGTVNSPLHF. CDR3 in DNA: TGCGCCAGCAGCCCCTCGGGGACAGTTAATTCACCCCTCCACTTT.